Presented here are 13 T cell receptor beta chains from one specimen sequenced in a study of blood T cell repertoires in COVID-19. Profiling relied on immunoSEQ multiplex PCR, and the TCRdb table lists in-frame clones only, not all of them. The sample contains more than 200,000 clones, around 86% of which appear only once. Sequenced material: peripheral blood. The receptors derive from a woman between 55 and 75 years old with COVID-19, enrolled during active disease.

This sequence joins TRBV14 and TRBJ2-5; the D is unclear. Trimming cost V 5 bases and J 5 bases, with 21 bases left between them. Germline V CDR1 and CDR2: SGHDN, FVKESK. The CDR3 length is 16 residues. CDR3 loop: CASSTKIVGLTETQYF. CDR3 nucleotides: TGTGCCAGCAGCACCAAGATAGTCGGTCTAACGGAGACCCAGTACTTC.

This chain connects TRBV6-5 to TRBJ1-2; 8 bases align to TRBD1. There are 15 residues in the CDR3. With 5 bases clipped from V and 2 bases from J, the junction kept 7 bases outside the gene matches. Germline V gene data show CDR1 as MNHEY and CDR2 as SVGAGI. CDR3 DNA sequence: TGTGCCAGCAGTCCTTGGACAGGGATCAACTATGGCTACACCTTC. Translating it yields CASSPWTGINYGYTF.

V is TRBV20-1 and J is TRBJ2-1, with 12 positions matching TRBD2. The CDR3 consists of 17 residues. Germline CDR1 DFQATT, CDR2 SNEGSKA (reference sequence). V lost 6 bases and J lost 0; bases outside the gene matches: 9. The CDR3 DNA sequence: TGCAGTGCAAGTCAGCTAGCGGGAGGGAGCTCCTACAATGAGCAGTTCTTC. Translated: CSASQLAGGSSYNEQFF.

The gene calls are TRBV4-3 and TRBJ2-5; the match to TRBD2 covers 9 bases. This CDR3 is 15 amino acids long. The germline CDR1 and CDR2 sequences are LGHNA and YSLEER. V shed 0 bases and J 7 bases; nucleotides not matched to a gene: 6. CDR3 DNA: TGCGCCAGCAGCCAAGATCAGGGACTAGCTTCGACCCAGTACTTC. Encoded protein: CASSQDQGLASTQYF.

V and J are TRBV19 and TRBJ1-2; tentatively, D is TRBD1 (5 bases). Trimming pared 6 bases from V and 6 bases from J, leaving 14 bases between. Germline CDR1 is LNHDA and CDR2 is SQIVND (reference sequence). The CDR3 length is 13 residues. CDR3 loop: CASSLYGGDGYTF. CDR3 in DNA: TGTGCCAGTAGCCTCTATGGGGGGGATGGCTACACCTTC. Together with reference TRBV19 and TRBJ1-2, the CDR3 gives the full variable domain: DGGITQSPKYLFRKEGQNVTLSCEQNLNHDAMYWYRQDPGQGLRLIYYSQIVNDFQKGDIAEGYSVSREKKESFPLTVTSAQKNPTAFYLCASSLYGGDGYTFGSGTRLTVV.

Regarding this clone: The junction differs from germline at one of its ends, possibly a read error. The genes are TRBV9 and TRBJ1-1, with a weak D call TRBD1 (5 bases). The CDR3 is made up of 15 amino acids. Germline CDR1 reads SGDLS; CDR2 reads YYNGEE. CDR3 sequence (DNA): TGTGCCAGCAGCGTAGGGGCAGGGATGAATACTGAAGCTTTCTTT. Translated, it gives CASSVGAGMNTEAFF.

The chain joins TRBV29-1 to TRBJ2-2, with TRBD2 identical over 9 bases. The CDR3 extends over 15 amino acids. V shed 3 bases and J 2 bases; nucleotides not matched to a gene: 4. CDR1 is SQVTM, CDR2 ANQGSEA, per germline. CDR3 bases: TGCAGCGTTGACGGGCTAGCGGGAAACACCGGGGAGCTGTTTTTT. This encodes CSVDGLAGNTGELFF.

V usage is TRBV30 and J usage is TRBJ2-7, with D perhaps matching TRBD2 (6 bases). Per germline, CDR1 GTSNPN and CDR2 SVGIG (reference sequence). The CDR3 loop spans 14 amino acids. V lost 2 bases, J lost 6 bases, and 17 bases lay in between. The CDR3 here is CAWSLTRDGGEQYF. CDR3 DNA sequence: TGTGCCTGGAGTCTGACGAGAGACGGGGGCGAGCAGTACTTC.

This sequence joins TRBV5-1 and TRBJ1-5; tentatively, D is TRBD1 (5 bases). The germline V gene has CDR1 SGHRS and CDR2 YFSETQ. The length of the CDR3 is 14 residues. The V end was cut by 0 bases, the J end by 4 bases, with 8 bases between. CDR3 DNA sequence: TGCGCCAGCAGCTTGGCAGGGCGGAATCAGCCCCAGCATTTT. Its translation: CASSLAGRNQPQHF.

This clone was detected once. The gene calls are TRBV11-3 and TRBJ2-7; 8 bases map to TRBD1. CDR3 length equals 13 residues. CDR1 is SGHNT and CDR2 is YENEEA in the germline V gene. V shed 5 bases and J 5 bases; nucleotides not matched to a gene: 5. For the CDR3, the DNA is TGTGCCAGCAGCCAGACAGGGGTCCACGAGCAGTACTTC. Its protein product is CASSQTGVHEQYF.

V is TRBV9 and J is TRBJ1-2; D is unresolved. Germline V gives CDR1 SGDLS, CDR2 YYNGEE. The CDR3 runs to 15 residues. Trimming stripped 0 bases from V and 5 bases from J, with 14 bases between. This CDR3 reads CASSVDAGYSYGYTF. The CDR3 region has the DNA TGTGCCAGCAGCGTAGATGCGGGGTACTCGTATGGCTACACCTTC.

The V and J genes are TRBV7-6 and TRBJ1-1; D gene uncertain. CDR3 length: 14 amino acids. The V gene lost 0 bases and the J gene lost 2 bases, with 7 bases spanning the gap. The germline V gene has CDR1 SGHVS and CDR2 FNYEAQ. CDR3 nucleotides: TGTGCCAGCAGCTTAGCGACGGGAAACACTGAAGCTTTCTTT. This encodes CASSLATGNTEAFF.

Regarding this clone: Other DNA variants within this sample encode the same CDR3. This chain uses TRBV6-2 or TRBV6-3 with TRBJ1-2; no reliable D call. Trimming stripped 6 bases from V and 5 bases from J, with 10 bases between. Germline V gene sequence: CDR1 MNHEY, CDR2 SVGEGT. This CDR3 is built from 12 residues. This chain's CDR3 is CASSETDYGYTF. The CDR3 DNA sequence: TGTGCCAGCAGCGAGACTGATTATGGCTACACCTTC.